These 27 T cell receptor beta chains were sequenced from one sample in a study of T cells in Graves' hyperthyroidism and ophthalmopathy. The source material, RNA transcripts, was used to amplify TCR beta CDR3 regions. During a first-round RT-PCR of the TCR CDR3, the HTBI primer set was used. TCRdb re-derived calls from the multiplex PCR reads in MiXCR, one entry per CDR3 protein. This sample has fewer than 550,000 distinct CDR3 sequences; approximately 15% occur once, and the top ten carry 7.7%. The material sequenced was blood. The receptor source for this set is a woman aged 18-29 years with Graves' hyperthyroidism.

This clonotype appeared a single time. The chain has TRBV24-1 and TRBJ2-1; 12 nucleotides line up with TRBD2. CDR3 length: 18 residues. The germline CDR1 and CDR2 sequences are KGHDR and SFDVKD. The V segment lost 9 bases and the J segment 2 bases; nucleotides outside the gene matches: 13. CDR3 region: CATPSGLAGSGTYNEQFF. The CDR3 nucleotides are TGTGCCACCCCGAGTGGACTAGCGGGATCTGGTACCTACAATGAGCAGTTCTTC.

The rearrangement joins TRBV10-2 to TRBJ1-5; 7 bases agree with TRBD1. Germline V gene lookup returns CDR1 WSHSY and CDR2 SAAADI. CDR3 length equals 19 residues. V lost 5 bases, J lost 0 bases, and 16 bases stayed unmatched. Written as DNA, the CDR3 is TGCGCCAGCAGTTCTTTTCCCCGGGACAGAGATTATAGCAATCAGCCCCAGCATTTT. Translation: CASSSFPRDRDYSNQPQHF.

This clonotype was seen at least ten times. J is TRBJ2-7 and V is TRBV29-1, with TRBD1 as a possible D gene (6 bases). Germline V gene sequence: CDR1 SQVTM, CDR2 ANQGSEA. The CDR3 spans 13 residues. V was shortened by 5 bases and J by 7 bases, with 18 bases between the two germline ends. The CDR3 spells CSVRGMGAGEQYF. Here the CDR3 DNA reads TGCAGCGTTAGAGGAATGGGGGCCGGGGAGCAGTACTTC.

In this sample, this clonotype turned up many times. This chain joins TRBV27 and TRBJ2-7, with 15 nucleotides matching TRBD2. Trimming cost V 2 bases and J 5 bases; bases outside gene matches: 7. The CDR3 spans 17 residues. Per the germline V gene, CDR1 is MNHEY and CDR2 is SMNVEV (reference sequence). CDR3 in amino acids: CASSLMWTSGGANEQYF. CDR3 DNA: TGTGCCAGCAGTTTAATGTGGACTAGCGGGGGGGCGAACGAGCAGTACTTC.

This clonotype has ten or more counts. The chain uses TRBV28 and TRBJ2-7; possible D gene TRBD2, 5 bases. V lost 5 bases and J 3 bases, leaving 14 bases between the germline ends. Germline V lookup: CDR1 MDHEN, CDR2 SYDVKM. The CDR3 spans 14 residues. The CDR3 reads CASSLPGDFYEQYF. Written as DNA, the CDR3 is TGTGCCAGCAGTCTCCCCGGGGATTTCTACGAGCAGTACTTC. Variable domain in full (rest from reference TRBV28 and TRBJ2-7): DVKVTQSSRYLVKRTGEKVFLECVQDMDHENMFWYRQDPGLGLRLIYFSYDVKMKEKGDIPEGYSVSREKKERFSLILESASTNQTSMYLCASSLPGDFYEQYFGPGTRLTVT.

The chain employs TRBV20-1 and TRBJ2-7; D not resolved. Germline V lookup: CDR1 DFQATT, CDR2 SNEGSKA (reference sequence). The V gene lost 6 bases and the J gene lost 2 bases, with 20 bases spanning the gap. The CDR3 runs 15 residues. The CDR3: CSALLLTRTPYEQYF. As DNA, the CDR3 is TGCAGTGCCCTATTACTGACAAGGACGCCCTACGAGCAGTACTTC.

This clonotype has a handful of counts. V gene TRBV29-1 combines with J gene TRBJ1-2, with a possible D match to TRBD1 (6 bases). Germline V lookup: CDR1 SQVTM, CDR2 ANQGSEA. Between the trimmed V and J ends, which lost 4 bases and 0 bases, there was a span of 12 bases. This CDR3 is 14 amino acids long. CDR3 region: CSVGGGKANYGYTF. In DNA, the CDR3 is TGCAGCGTTGGAGGGGGGAAAGCTAACTATGGCTACACCTTC.

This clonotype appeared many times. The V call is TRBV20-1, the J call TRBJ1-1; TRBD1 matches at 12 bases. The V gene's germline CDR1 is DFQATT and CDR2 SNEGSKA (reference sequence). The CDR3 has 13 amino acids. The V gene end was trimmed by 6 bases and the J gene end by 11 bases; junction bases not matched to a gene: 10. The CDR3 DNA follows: TGCAGTGCGAGGGACAGGGGGCCTAAGGACGCTTTCTTT. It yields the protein CSARDRGPKDAFF.

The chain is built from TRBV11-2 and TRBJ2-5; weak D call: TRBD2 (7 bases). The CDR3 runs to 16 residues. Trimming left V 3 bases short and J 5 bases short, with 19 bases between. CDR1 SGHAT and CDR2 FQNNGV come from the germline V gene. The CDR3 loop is CASSLNSRGGGETQYF. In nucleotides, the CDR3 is TGTGCCAGCAGCTTGAATTCGAGGGGGGGAGGGGAGACCCAGTACTTC.

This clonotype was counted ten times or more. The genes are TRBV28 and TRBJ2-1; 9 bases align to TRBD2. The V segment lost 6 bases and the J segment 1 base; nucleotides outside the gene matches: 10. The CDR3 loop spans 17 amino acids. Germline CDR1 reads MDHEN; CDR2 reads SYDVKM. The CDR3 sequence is CASRPLAGVGSYNEQFF. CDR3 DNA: TGTGCCAGCAGACCCTTAGCGGGAGTAGGTTCCTACAATGAGCAGTTCTTC.

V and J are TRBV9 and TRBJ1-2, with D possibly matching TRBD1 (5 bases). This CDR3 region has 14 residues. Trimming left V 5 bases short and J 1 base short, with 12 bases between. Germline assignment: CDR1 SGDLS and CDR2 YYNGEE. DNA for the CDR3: TGTGCCAGCAGTCCAGGGCAGCATAACTATGGCTACACCTTC. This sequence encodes CASSPGQHNYGYTF.

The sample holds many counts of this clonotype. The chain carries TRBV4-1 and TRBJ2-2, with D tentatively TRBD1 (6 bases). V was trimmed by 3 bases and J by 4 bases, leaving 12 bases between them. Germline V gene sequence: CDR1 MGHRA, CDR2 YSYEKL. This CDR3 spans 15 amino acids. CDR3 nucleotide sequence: TGCGCCAGCAGCCATGGGACACGGGGCACCGGGGAGCTGTTTTTT. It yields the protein CASSHGTRGTGELFF.

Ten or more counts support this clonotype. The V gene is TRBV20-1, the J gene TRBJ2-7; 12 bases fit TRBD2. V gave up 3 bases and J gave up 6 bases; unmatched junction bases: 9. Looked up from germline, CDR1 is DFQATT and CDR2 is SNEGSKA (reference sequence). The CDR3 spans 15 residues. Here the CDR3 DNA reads TGCAGTGCTAGGGACGCGGCTAGCGGGAGGGCCGAGCAGTACTTC. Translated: CSARDAASGRAEQYF.

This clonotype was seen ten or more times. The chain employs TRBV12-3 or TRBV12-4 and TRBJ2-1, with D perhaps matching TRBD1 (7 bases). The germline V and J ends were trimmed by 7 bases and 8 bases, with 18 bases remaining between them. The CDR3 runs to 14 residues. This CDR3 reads CASNIRGEWDEQFF. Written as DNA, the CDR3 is TGTGCCAGCAATATCAGGGGGGAGTGGGATGAGCAGTTCTTC.

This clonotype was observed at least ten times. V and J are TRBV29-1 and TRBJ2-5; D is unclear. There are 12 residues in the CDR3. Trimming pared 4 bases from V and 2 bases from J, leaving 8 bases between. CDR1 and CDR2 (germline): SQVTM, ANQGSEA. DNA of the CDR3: TGCAGCGTTGGGACGCCACAAGAGACCCAGTACTTC. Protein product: CSVGTPQETQYF.

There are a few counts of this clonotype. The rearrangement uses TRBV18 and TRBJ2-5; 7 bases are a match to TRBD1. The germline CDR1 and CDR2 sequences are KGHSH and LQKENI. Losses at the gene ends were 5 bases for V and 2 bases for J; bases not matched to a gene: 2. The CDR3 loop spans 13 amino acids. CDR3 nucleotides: TGTGCCAGCTCAACAGGGGTTCAAGAGACCCAGTACTTC. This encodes CASSTGVQETQYF. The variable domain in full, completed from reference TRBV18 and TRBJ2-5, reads NAGVMQNPRHLVRRRGQEARLRCSPMKGHSHVYWYRQLPEEGLKFMVYLQKENIIDESGMPKERFSAEFPKEGPSILRIQQVVRGDSAAYFCASSTGVQETQYFGPGTRLLVL.

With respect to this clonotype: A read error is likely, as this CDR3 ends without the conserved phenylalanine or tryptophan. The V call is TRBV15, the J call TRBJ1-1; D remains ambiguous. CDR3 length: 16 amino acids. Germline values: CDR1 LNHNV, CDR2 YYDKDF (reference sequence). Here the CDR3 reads CATSGERQARTTEAFL. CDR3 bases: TGTGCCACCAGCGGAGAGAGGCAGGCTCGAACAACTGAAGCTTTCCTT.

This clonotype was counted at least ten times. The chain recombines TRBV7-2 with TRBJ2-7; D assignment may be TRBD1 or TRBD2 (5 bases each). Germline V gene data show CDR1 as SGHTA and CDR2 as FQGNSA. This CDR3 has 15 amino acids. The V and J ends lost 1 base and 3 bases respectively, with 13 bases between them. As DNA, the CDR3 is TGTGCCAGCAGCTTAGGCCGGGGCCCAAGCTACGAGCAGTACTTC. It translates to CASSLGRGPSYEQYF.

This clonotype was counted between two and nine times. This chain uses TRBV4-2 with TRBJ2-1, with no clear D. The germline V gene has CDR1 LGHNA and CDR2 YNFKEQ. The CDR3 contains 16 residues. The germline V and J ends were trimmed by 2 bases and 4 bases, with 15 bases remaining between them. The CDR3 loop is CASSQQSQMGYNEQFF. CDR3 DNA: TGTGCCAGCAGCCAACAGAGTCAGATGGGATACAATGAGCAGTTCTTC.

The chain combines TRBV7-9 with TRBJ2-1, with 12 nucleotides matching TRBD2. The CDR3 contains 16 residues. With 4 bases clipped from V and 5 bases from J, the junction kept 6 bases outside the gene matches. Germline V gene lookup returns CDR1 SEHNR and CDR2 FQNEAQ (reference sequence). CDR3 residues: CASSSPLAGGNNEQFF. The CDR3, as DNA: TGTGCCAGCAGCTCGCCGCTAGCGGGAGGGAACAATGAGCAGTTCTTC. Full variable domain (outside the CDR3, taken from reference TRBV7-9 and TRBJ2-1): DTGVSQNPRHKITKRGQNVTFRCDPISEHNRLYWYRQTLGQGPEFLTYFQNEAQLEKSRLLSDRFSAERPKGSFSTLEIQRTEQGDSAMYLCASSSPLAGGNNEQFFGPGTRLTVL.

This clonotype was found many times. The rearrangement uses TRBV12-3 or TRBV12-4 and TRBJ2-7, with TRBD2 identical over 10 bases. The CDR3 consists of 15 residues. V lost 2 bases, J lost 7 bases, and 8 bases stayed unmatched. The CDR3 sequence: CASSLTASGSLEQYF. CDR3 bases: TGTGCCAGCAGTTTAACGGCTAGCGGGAGCTTAGAGCAGTACTTC.

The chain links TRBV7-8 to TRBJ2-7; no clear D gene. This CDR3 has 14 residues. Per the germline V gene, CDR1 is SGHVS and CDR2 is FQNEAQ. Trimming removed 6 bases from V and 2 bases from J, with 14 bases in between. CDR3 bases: TGTGCCAGCAGAGTGGGGATAGGCCCCTACGAGCAGTACTTC. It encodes CASRVGIGPYEQYF.

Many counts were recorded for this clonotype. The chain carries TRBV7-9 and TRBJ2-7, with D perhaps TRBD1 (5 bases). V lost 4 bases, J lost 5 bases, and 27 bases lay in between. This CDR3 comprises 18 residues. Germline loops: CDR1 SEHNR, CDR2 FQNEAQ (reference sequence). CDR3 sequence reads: CASSSTPAHWTITDEQYF. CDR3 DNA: TGTGCCAGCAGCTCAACCCCCGCCCATTGGACAATAACCGACGAGCAGTACTTC.

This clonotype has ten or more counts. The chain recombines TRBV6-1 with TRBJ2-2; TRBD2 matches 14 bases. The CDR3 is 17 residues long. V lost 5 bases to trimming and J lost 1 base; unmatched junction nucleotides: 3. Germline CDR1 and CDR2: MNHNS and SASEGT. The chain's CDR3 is CASSLGTSGGNTGELFF. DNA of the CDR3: TGTGCCAGCAGTCTGGGGACTAGCGGGGGGAACACCGGGGAGCTGTTTTTT.

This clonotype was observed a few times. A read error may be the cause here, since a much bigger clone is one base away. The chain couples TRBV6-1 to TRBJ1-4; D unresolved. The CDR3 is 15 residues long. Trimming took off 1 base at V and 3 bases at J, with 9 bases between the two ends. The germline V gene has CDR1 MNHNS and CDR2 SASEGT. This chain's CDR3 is CASSEVRPSNEKLFF. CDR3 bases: TGTGCCAGCAGTGAAGTGAGACCCTCTAATGAAAAACTGTTTTTT.

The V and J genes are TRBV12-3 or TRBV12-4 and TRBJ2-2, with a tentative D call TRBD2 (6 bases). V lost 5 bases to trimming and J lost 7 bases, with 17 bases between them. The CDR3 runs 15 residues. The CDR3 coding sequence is TGTGCCAGCAGTCGCGGGTCTTCGGGAGACGGGGAGCTGTTTTTT. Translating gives CASSRGSSGDGELFF.

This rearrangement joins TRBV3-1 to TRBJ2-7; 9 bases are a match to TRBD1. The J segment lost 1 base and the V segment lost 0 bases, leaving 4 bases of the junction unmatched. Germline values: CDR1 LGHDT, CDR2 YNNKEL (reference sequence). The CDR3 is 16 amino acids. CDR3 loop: CASSQDPDRGSYEQYF. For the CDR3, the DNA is TGTGCCAGCAGCCAAGATCCGGACAGGGGATCCTACGAGCAGTACTTC.